This T cell receptor beta chain originates from a study of post-analysis software for immune sequencing data. Study-wide points: Relative to controls, patients with multiple sclerosis showed significantly lower normalized Chao1 diversity. Five TRBV segments, including TRBV5-6, TRBV5-1 and TRBV20-1, were more frequent in patients than controls.

Included in the TCR beta cDNA libraries were unique molecular identifiers. In TCRdb, the PCR reads were re-called with MiXCR into one record per CDR3 protein. Among 350,000 to 500,000 distinct CDR3 sequences, approximately 37% were seen once, and the ten largest hold 7.6%. This clonotype has a handful of counts. Its antigen is still unknown. The V end was cut by 5 bases, the J end by 0 bases, with 17 bases between. CDR3 length: 17 residues. Germline CDR1 reads SGHTA; CDR2 reads FQGTGA. The chain links TRBV7-3 to TRBJ2-1; D is ambiguous. Sequencing was carried out using blood. The sequence was obtained from a girl between 2 and 10 years old with multiple sclerosis. As DNA, the CDR3 is TGTGCCAGCAGCAACTCGTTGTGGGGAAGCTCCTACAATGAGCAGTTCTTC. Translation: CASSNSLWGSSYNEQFF. The variable domain in full, with the rest retrieved from reference TRBV7-3 and TRBJ2-1, is GAGVSQTPSNKVTEKGKYVELRCDPISGHTALYWYRQSLGQGPEFLIYFQGTGAADDSGLPNDRFFAVRPEGSVSTLKIQRTERGDSAVYLCASSNSLWGSSYNEQFFGPGTRLTVL.